The 12 T cell receptor beta chains presented below share a single source sample, sequenced in a study of T cells in Graves' hyperthyroidism and ophthalmopathy (dated by TCRdb to between 2018 and 2020). The library was prepared using multiplex PCR. Sequencing took place on an Illumina HiSeq 2000. The TCR beta CDR3 regions were amplified from the RNA transcripts. A first-round RT-PCR of the TCR CDR3 used the HTBI primer set with the Qiagen OneStep RT-PCR kit. Using fastp trimming at Q25 and MiXCR clonotype assembly, TCRdb reanalyzed the public sequencing data and kept in-frame beta chains. Here each entry gathers all rows of one CDR3 protein and keeps the most common genes and DNA. Counted in this sample were about 560,000 distinct CDR3 sequences; around 17% of them appeared once. Around a sixth of the sample belongs to the ten largest clones. Sequencing was performed on blood. Source of these receptors: a woman in her late teens or twenties with Graves' hyperthyroidism.

This clonotype has at least ten counts. This chain connects TRBV12-3 or TRBV12-4 to TRBJ1-6; 7 bases map to TRBD1. This CDR3 is 15 amino acids long. With 3 bases clipped from V and 8 bases from J, the junction kept 7 bases outside the gene matches. CDR3: CASSFGDRVDSPLHF. CDR3 sequence (DNA): TGTGCCAGCAGTTTCGGTGACAGGGTGGATTCACCCCTCCACTTT.

This chain uses TRBV7-6 with TRBJ2-1; D not resolved. Trimming took off 6 bases at V and 6 bases at J, with 6 bases between the two ends. The CDR3 runs to 11 residues. CDR1 and CDR2 from the germline V gene are SGHVS and FNYEAQ. DNA of the CDR3: TGTGCCAGCAGAGGAAGCAATGAGCAGTTCTTC. Translated: CASRGSNEQFF.

This clonotype was recorded many times. The CDR3 loop is CASIGDYSTDTQYF. In nucleotides, the CDR3 is TGTGCCAGCATTGGGGACTACTCCACAGATACGCAGTATTTT. The chain combines TRBV6-1 with TRBJ2-3, with TRBD2 matching 7 bases. V gave up 7 bases and J gave up 2 bases; unmatched junction bases: 6. This CDR3 is 14 amino acids long. CDR1 and CDR2 from the germline V gene are MNHNS and SASEGT.

The chain joins TRBV28 to TRBJ1-5; D is uncertain. Germline V gives CDR1 MDHEN, CDR2 SYDVKM. The V and J ends lost 1 base and 0 bases respectively, with 10 bases between them. CDR3 size: 16 residues. CDR3 residues: CASSLFGGYSNQPQHF. The CDR3, as DNA: TGTGCCAGCAGTTTATTCGGCGGATATAGCAATCAGCCCCAGCATTTT.

This clonotype has a count of ten or more. The chain carries TRBV24-1 and TRBJ1-1; the match to TRBD1 covers 9 bases. This CDR3 spans 13 amino acids. With 9 bases clipped from V and 5 bases from J, the junction kept 6 bases outside the gene matches. Germline loops: CDR1 KGHDR, CDR2 SFDVKD. The CDR3 sequence: CATGETGGTEAFF. The CDR3 nucleotides are TGTGCCACCGGAGAGACAGGGGGAACTGAAGCTTTCTTT.

This clonotype was seen at least ten times. This sequence joins TRBV5-1 and TRBJ1-1; a weak D match, TRBD1 (6 bases). Deletions cut 4 bases from V and 1 base from J, with 11 bases between. The germline V gene encodes CDR1 SGHRS and CDR2 YFSETQ. The CDR3 sequence is 14 residues long. The CDR3 nucleotides read TGCGCCAGCAGCAAGGGGGGAGGGAACACTGAAGCTTTCTTT. Translation gives CASSKGGGNTEAFF. The full variable domain, completed using reference TRBV5-1 and TRBJ1-1, is KAGVTQTPRYLIKTRGQQVTLSCSPISGHRSVSWYQQTPGQGLQFLFEYFSETQRNKGNFPGRFSGRQFSNSRSEMNVSTLELGDSALYLCASSKGGGNTEAFFGQGTRLTVV.

This clonotype was seen at least ten times. The CDR3 loop is CASSLTGLGLNTEAFF. The CDR3 region has the DNA TGCGCCAGCAGCTTGACAGGCCTGGGCCTTAACACTGAAGCTTTCTTT. This chain joins TRBV5-1 and TRBJ1-1; tentatively, D is TRBD1 (5 bases). The CDR3 is 16 residues long. V was clipped by 1 base and J by 2 bases, with 15 bases between them. Germline CDR1 is SGHRS and CDR2 is YFSETQ.

In its sample, this clonotype was seen a few times. The chain recombines TRBV20-1 with TRBJ1-2; perhaps TRBD1 as D (6 bases). CDR1 is DFQATT and CDR2 is SNEGSKA in the germline V gene (reference sequence). Trimming removed 0 bases from V and 3 bases from J, with 11 bases in between. This CDR3 has 14 residues. The CDR3 region is CSARDRAGDYGYTF. Here the CDR3 DNA reads TGCAGTGCTAGAGATCGGGCAGGGGACTATGGCTACACCTTC.

Many counts were recorded for this clonotype. This rearrangement joins TRBV6-1 to TRBJ1-1; no definite D call. The V end was cut by 5 bases, the J end by 1 base, with 11 bases between. Germline V CDR1 and CDR2: MNHNS, SASEGT. The CDR3 totals 14 residues. CDR3 sequence (DNA): TGTGCCAGCAGTAGTCTATCATGGAACACTGAAGCTTTCTTT. Protein sequence: CASSSLSWNTEAFF.

This clonotype has just a few counts. The chain combines TRBV5-1 with TRBJ1-1, with TRBD1 matching 11 bases. The CDR3 has 16 residues. Trimming cost V 4 bases and J 5 bases; bases outside gene matches: 10. CDR1 SGHRS and CDR2 YFSETQ come from the germline V gene. CDR3 coding DNA: TGCGCCAGCAGCGCCAGGACAGGGGGCGCTTGGACTGAAGCTTTCTTT. Translation: CASSARTGGAWTEAFF.

This clonotype was seen repeatedly, ten times or more. V and J are TRBV5-1 and TRBJ2-1; either TRBD1 or TRBD2 may supply D (6 bases each). This CDR3 has 16 amino acids. Germline CDR1 SGHRS, CDR2 YFSETQ. V lost 0 bases to trimming and J lost 2 bases, with 12 bases between them. The CDR3 region is CASSLVPGATYNEQFF. For the CDR3, the DNA is TGCGCCAGCAGCTTGGTTCCGGGGGCCACCTACAATGAGCAGTTCTTC. The full variable domain, with the rest looked up from reference TRBV5-1 and TRBJ2-1, is KAGVTQTPRYLIKTRGQQVTLSCSPISGHRSVSWYQQTPGQGLQFLFEYFSETQRNKGNFPGRFSGRQFSNSRSEMNVSTLELGDSALYLCASSLVPGATYNEQFFGPGTRLTVL.

This clonotype was detected ten times or more. The genes are TRBV20-1 and TRBJ2-7; no clear D. The germline V gene encodes CDR1 DFQATT and CDR2 SNEGSKA (reference sequence). The V gene lost 2 bases and the J gene lost 4 bases, with 15 bases spanning the gap. The length of the CDR3 is 14 residues. CDR3 region: CSARWAIGGYEQYF. The CDR3 bases are TGCAGTGCTAGATGGGCCATAGGCGGATACGAGCAGTACTTC.